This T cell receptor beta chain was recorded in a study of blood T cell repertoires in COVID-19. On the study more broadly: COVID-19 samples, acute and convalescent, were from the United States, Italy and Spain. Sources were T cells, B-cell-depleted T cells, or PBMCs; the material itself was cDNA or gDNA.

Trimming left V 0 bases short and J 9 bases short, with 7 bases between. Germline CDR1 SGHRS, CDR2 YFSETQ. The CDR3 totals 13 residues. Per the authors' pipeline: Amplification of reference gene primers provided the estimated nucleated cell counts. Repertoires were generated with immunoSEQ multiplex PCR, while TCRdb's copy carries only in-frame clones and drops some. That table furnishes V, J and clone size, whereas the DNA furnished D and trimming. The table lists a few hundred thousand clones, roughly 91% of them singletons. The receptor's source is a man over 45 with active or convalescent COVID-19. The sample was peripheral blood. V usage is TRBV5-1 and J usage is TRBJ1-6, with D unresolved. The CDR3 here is CASSLAGRSPLHF. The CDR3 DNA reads TGCGCCAGCAGCTTGGCCGGTCGTTCACCCCTCCACTTT.